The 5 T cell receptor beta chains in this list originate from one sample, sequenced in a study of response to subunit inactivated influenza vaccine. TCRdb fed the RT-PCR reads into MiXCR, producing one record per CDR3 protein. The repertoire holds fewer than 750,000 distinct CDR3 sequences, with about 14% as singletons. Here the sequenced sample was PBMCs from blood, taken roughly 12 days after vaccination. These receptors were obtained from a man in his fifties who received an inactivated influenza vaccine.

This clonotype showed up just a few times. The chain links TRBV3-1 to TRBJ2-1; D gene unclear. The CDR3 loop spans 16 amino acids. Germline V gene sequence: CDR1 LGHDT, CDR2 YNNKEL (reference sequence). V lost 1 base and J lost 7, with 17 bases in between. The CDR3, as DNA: TGTGCCAGCAGCCAAGTGGTCAGTAACAAGAAAAATGAGCAGTTCTTC. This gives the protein CASSQVVSNKKNEQFF.

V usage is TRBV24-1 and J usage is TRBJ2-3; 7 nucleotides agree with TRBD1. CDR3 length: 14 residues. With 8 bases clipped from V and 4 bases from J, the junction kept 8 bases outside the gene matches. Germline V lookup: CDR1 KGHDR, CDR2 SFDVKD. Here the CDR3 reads CATTETGTADTQYF. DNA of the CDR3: TGTGCCACCACCGAGACAGGGACAGCAGATACGCAGTATTTT.

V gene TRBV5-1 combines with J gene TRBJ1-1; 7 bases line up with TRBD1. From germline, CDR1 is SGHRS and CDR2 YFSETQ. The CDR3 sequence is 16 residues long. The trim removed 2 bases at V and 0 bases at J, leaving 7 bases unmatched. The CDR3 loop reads CASSLTTGRMNTEAFF. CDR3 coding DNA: TGCGCCAGCAGCTTAACGACAGGGCGAATGAACACTGAAGCTTTCTTT.

The CDR3 loop is CASTPGTTNTGELFF. CDR3 DNA sequence: TGTGCCAGCACCCCTGGGACTACTAACACCGGGGAGCTGTTTTTT. The rearrangement links TRBV12-3 or TRBV12-4 to TRBJ2-2; 7 bases map to TRBD2. The CDR3 contains 15 residues. V dropped 7 bases and J dropped 2; count of bases not matched to a gene: 7.

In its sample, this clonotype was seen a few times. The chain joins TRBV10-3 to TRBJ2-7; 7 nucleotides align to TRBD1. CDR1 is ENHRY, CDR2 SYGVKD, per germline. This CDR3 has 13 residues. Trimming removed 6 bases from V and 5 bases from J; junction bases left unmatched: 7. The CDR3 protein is CAIRDREFNEQYF. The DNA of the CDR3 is TGTGCCATCAGAGACAGGGAGTTCAACGAGCAGTACTTC.